The 17 T cell receptor beta chains below all came from one sample that was sequenced in a study of siplizumab effects on memory and regulatory T cells. Sequencing was performed with immunoSEQ multiplex PCR; in TCRdb, only in-frame clones are kept and a portion is missing. Altogether 80,000 to 130,000 clones are present, around 94% being singletons, with the ten largest covering roughly 0.6%. Input material: Tregs sorted from blood. Receptor source: a human donor in good health.

The rearrangement uses TRBV7-3 and TRBJ2-1; D gene unclear. V lost 8 bases and J lost 9, with 20 bases in between. This CDR3 is built from 14 residues. Looked up from germline, CDR1 is SGHTA and CDR2 is FQGTGA. CDR3 region: CASALGSGNTEQFF. CDR3 sequence (DNA): TGTGCCAGCGCCCTGGGTTCGGGTAACACTGAGCAGTTCTTC.

The rearrangement links TRBV28 to TRBJ2-5, with a tentative D call TRBD2 (6 bases). Germline V gives CDR1 MDHEN, CDR2 SYDVKM. Trimming took off 3 bases at V and 7 bases at J, with 6 bases between the two ends. The CDR3 spans 11 residues. In DNA form, the CDR3 reads TGTGCCAGCAGTTTGGGGGGGACCCAGTACTTC. Its translation is CASSLGGTQYF.

This clone was seen only a few times. Here the CDR3 reads CAWSLWGDQPQHF. As DNA, the CDR3 is TGTGCCTGGAGTTTATGGGGTGATCAGCCCCAGCATTTT. This sequence joins TRBV30 and TRBJ1-5; D call uncertain. The V end lost 2 bases, the J end lost 5 bases, and 10 bases lay between the germline ends. This CDR3 is 13 amino acids long. Germline V gives CDR1 GTSNPN, CDR2 SVGIG (reference sequence). Drawing the rest from reference TRBV30 and TRBJ1-5, the complete variable domain is SQTIHQWPATLVQPVGSPLSLECTVEGTSNPNLYWYRQAAGRGLQLLFYSVGIGQISSEVPQNLSASRPQDRQFILSSKKLLLSDSGFYLCAWSLWGDQPQHFGDGTRLSIL.

Comments on this clone: A junction boundary mismatches the germline segment, possibly from a read error. The CDR3 coding sequence is TGTGCCAGCATGATAGCAGCGGGAGGGCGGGACTTC. Protein product: CASMIAAGGRDF. The gene calls are TRBV28 and TRBJ2-5; 10 bases map to TRBD2. The CDR3 spans 12 residues. Germline CDR1 reads MDHEN; CDR2 reads SYDVKM.

The CDR3 here is CSARQGDSSYEQYF. The DNA of the CDR3 is TGCAGCGCTAGACAGGGGGATAGCTCCTACGAGCAGTACTTC. The genes are TRBV29-1 and TRBJ2-7, with TRBD1 matching over 9 bases. This CDR3 is 14 amino acids long. CDR1 SQVTM and CDR2 ANQGSEA come from the germline V gene. V was pared by 7 bases and J by 0 bases, with 7 bases of the junction left unmatched.

The V and J genes are TRBV27 and TRBJ2-1, with D tentatively TRBD1 (6 bases). CDR3 length: 19 amino acids. V shed 4 bases and J shed 5 bases, with 27 bases lying between them. The germline CDR1 and CDR2 sequences are MNHEY and SMNVEV (reference sequence). The CDR3 loop reads CASSCLGGQTNCWDNEQFF. CDR3 DNA: TGTGCCAGCAGTTGTTTGGGCGGACAGACTAATTGCTGGGACAATGAGCAGTTCTTC.

This rearrangement joins TRBV6-5 to TRBJ2-3, with 7 positions matching TRBD2. J gave up 5 bases and V 5 bases, and 10 bases lay outside the gene matches. This CDR3 contains 15 residues. Looked up from germline, CDR1 is MNHEY and CDR2 is SVGAGI. Here the CDR3 DNA reads TGTGCCAGCAGTCGAGCGGGAACCGTAGGAGATACGCAGTATTTT. It encodes CASSRAGTVGDTQYF.

The rearrangement uses TRBV27 and TRBJ2-3; D may be TRBD1 (6 bases). The germline V and J ends were trimmed by 6 bases and 1 base, with 14 bases remaining between them. The CDR3 has 15 amino acids. Germline loops: CDR1 MNHEY, CDR2 SMNVEV (reference sequence). CDR3 bases: TGTGCCAGCAGATGGGGCAGGGGAGGCACAGATACGCAGTATTTT. This codes for CASRWGRGGTDTQYF.

The chain recombines TRBV28 with TRBJ1-5; D remains ambiguous. In germline, CDR1 is MDHEN, CDR2 SYDVKM. The CDR3 sequence is 19 residues long. Trimming stripped 6 bases from V and 0 bases from J, with 24 bases between. For the CDR3, the DNA is TGTGCCAGCAGCCAAAGGCGACGGACGCGGGTTTATAGCAATCAGCCCCAGCATTTT. Amino acid sequence: CASSQRRRTRVYSNQPQHF.

This clone was recorded only once. V gene TRBV5-1 combines with J gene TRBJ2-4, with D possibly matching TRBD2 (5 bases). The CDR3 length is 16 residues. The V end lost 2 bases, the J end lost 0 bases, and 12 bases lay between the germline ends. Germline-derived CDR1 and CDR2 are SGHRS and YFSETQ. The CDR3 bases are TGCGCCAGCAGCTTAGGACTCAGTCTAGCCAAAAACATTCAGTACTTC. Its protein product is CASSLGLSLAKNIQYF.

The gene calls are TRBV30 and TRBJ1-5; no clear D gene. The CDR3 has 15 residues. V gave up 2 bases and J gave up 4 bases, with 15 bases separating them. CDR1 and CDR2 (germline): GTSNPN, SVGIG (reference sequence). The CDR3 region is CAWSRRVSLNQPQHF. In DNA form, the CDR3 reads TGTGCCTGGAGTCGCCGGGTCTCTCTTAATCAGCCCCAGCATTTT.

The genes are TRBV4-1 and TRBJ2-3, with a possible D match to TRBD2 (6 bases). Looked up from germline, CDR1 is MGHRA and CDR2 is YSYEKL. The ends were cut back, 0 bases at V and 3 bases at J, with 19 bases in the middle. CDR3 length: 18 residues. DNA of the CDR3: TGCGCCAGCAGCCAAGATGGAGGGATGTTGAGAGTAACAGATACGCAGTATTTT. Encoded protein: CASSQDGGMLRVTDTQYF.

The J gene is TRBJ2-1, the V gene TRBV6-1, with 8 bases lining up with TRBD2. The CDR3 has 15 residues. Germline trimming cut 8 bases from V and 6 bases from J; bases unmatched to any gene: 12. Germline CDR1 and CDR2: MNHNS and SASEGT. The CDR3: CASALPGLVFNEQFF. In nucleotides, the CDR3 is TGTGCCAGCGCCCTACCGGGACTAGTTTTCAATGAGCAGTTCTTC.

A remark on this clone: The junction shows a germline mismatch at one end, possibly a read error. The V gene is TRBV6-1, the J gene TRBJ1-4; D not resolved. The CDR3 has 12 residues. Germline CDR1 MNHNS, CDR2 SASEGT. CDR3 nucleotide sequence: TGTGCCAGCAATGAAGCCGATGAAAAACTGTTTTTT. Its translation: CASNEADEKLFF.

The CDR3 spells CASSLSGSGTDTQYF. The CDR3 DNA is TGTGCCAGCAGCTTAAGCGGGAGTGGAACAGATACGCAGTATTTT. The rearrangement links TRBV7-2 to TRBJ2-3; 8 bases line up with TRBD2. The CDR3 is made up of 15 amino acids. Per germline, CDR1 SGHTA and CDR2 FQGNSA. V was clipped by 2 bases and J by 3 bases; unmatched bases: 4.

J is TRBJ2-2 and V is TRBV7-2; D remains ambiguous. With 5 bases removed from V and 1 base from J, the gap between germline ends came to 11 bases. CDR1 and CDR2 (germline): SGHTA, FQGNSA. This CDR3 comprises 15 residues. The CDR3: CASSDQIRNTGELFF. CDR3 DNA sequence: TGTGCCAGCAGCGATCAGATTAGGAACACCGGGGAGCTGTTTTTT.

The chain is built from TRBV9 and TRBJ2-7, with D possibly TRBD2 on 5 matching bases. The CDR3 is 15 residues long. V was trimmed by 3 bases and J by 6 bases, leaving 19 bases between them. Germline-derived CDR1 and CDR2 are SGDLS and YYNGEE. CDR3 coding DNA: TGTGCCAGCAGCGCCGACACTAGTGCGAGAGGCGAGCAGTACTTC. Translated, it gives CASSADTSARGEQYF. Drawing the rest from reference TRBV9 and TRBJ2-7, the complete variable domain is DSGVTQTPKHLITATGQRVTLRCSPRSGDLSVYWYQQSLDQGLQFLIQYYNGEERAKGNILERFSAQQFPDLHSELNLSSLELGDSALYFCASSADTSARGEQYFGPGTRLTVT.